A selection of T cell receptor beta chains follows, all from one sample in a study of blood T cell repertoires in COVID-19. Some clones are missing from TCRdb's copy, which holds only in-frame ones; the method was immunoSEQ multiplex PCR. The table includes about 75,000 clones, roughly 88% detected once. The sequenced material came from peripheral blood. The receptors derive from a woman aged 70-85 years with acute or convalescent COVID-19. CDR3s include the opening cysteine and the closing phenylalanine or tryptophan. A D gene is named only where the DNA matches it firmly. The size entry is marked missing in some rows and otherwise reads once, few, many or a size class.

V: TRBV2; D: TRBD2; J: TRBJ2-7; length: 13; size: .; DNA: TGTGCCAGCGGGACTAGCGGGAGCTACGAGCAGTACTTC; CDR3: CASGTSGSYEQYF
V: TRBV25-1; D: .; J: TRBJ1-1; length: 15; size: .; DNA: TGTGCCAGCAGCCGTGACAGGCAAATGAACACTGAAGCTTTCTTT; CDR3: CASSRDRQMNTEAFF
V: TRBV29-1; D: .; J: TRBJ2-1; length: 15; size: .; DNA: TGCAGCGCCTCGCGGGACCGAAGCTCCTACAATGAGCAGTTCTTC; CDR3: CSASRDRSSYNEQFF
V: TRBV13; D: .; J: TRBJ2-1; length: 13; size: .; DNA: TGTGCCAGCAGCCCGGGATCCTACAATGAGCAGTTCTTC; CDR3: CASSPGSYNEQFF
V: TRBV9; D: TRBD2; J: TRBJ2-3; length: 17; size: once; DNA: TGTGCCAGCAGCGTAGTACCAGCGGGGGGGCAGCCAGATACGCAGTATTTT; CDR3: CASSVVPAGGQPDTQYF
V: TRBV18; D: .; J: TRBJ1-2; length: 15; size: .; DNA: TGTGCCAGCTCACTTGGATCGGGGACAACATATGGCTACACCTTC; CDR3: CASSLGSGTTYGYTF
V: TRBV19; D: TRBD1; J: TRBJ1-1; length: 16; size: .; DNA: TGTGCCAGTAAATACCGGGACAGGGGGCTTTGGACTGAAGCTTTCTTT; CDR3: CASKYRDRGLWTEAFF
V: TRBV6-1; D: .; J: TRBJ1-3; length: 15; size: .; DNA: TGTGCCAGCAGTGATTTAACTTTCTCTGGAAACACCATATATTTT; CDR3: CASSDLTFSGNTIYF
V: TRBV14; D: .; J: TRBJ2-3; length: 15; size: .; DNA: TGTGCCAGCAGCCAAGGTTCCAGGGGCACAGATACGCAGTATTTT; CDR3: CASSQGSRGTDTQYF
V: TRBV9; D: TRBD2; J: TRBJ2-2; length: 18; size: .; DNA: TGTGCCAGCAGCGTATCGGCTAGCGGGAGGAGGGGCACCGGGGAGCTGTTTTTT; CDR3: CASSVSASGRRGTGELFF
V: TRBV12-3/TRBV12-4; D: TRBD1; J: TRBJ1-1; length: 13; size: .; DNA: TGTGCCAGCAGGGGGACAGACTACACTGAAGCTTTCTTT; CDR3: CASRGTDYTEAFF
V: TRBV4-1; D: TRBD2; J: TRBJ2-2; length: 16; size: .; DNA: TGCGCCAGCAGAAACCCGGGGGGGGCGCGAACCGGGGAGCTGTTTTTT; CDR3: CASRNPGGARTGELFF
V: TRBV10-3; D: .; J: TRBJ1-2; length: 14; size: .; DNA: TGTGCCATCAGTGAAGAGTCTGGGACTTATGGCTACACCTTC; CDR3: CAISEESGTYGYTF
V: TRBV3-1/TRBV3-2; D: .; J: TRBJ2-5; length: 16; size: .; DNA: TGTGCCAGCAGCCCCCTTAAACAGGGCCTTGGGGAGACCCAGTACTTC; CDR3: CASSPLKQGLGETQYF
V: TRBV14; D: .; J: TRBJ2-2; length: 15; size: .; DNA: TGTGCCAGCAGCCAAGCTGCCGGGAGCCCCGGGGAGCTGTTTTTT; CDR3: CASSQAAGSPGELFF
V: TRBV7-8; D: .; J: TRBJ2-3; length: 16; size: .; DNA: TGTGCCAGCAGCGGAGTAGCCGGGTCTAGCACAGATACGCAGTATTTT; CDR3: CASSGVAGSSTDTQYF
V: TRBV19; D: TRBD1; J: TRBJ1-5; length: 14; size: .; DNA: TGTGCCAGTGCGGCGGGACAGGGACATCAGCCCCAGCATTTT; CDR3: CASAAGQGHQPQHF
V: TRBV21-1; D: .; J: TRBJ1-1; length: 13; size: few; DNA: TGTGCCAGCAGCAAGACAGGGGTGGACGAATCTTTCTTT; CDR3: CASSKTGVDESFF
V: TRBV5-5; D: TRBD1; J: TRBJ2-7; length: 15; size: .; DNA: TGTGCCAGCAGCTACTGGACAGGGTCTTCCTACGAGCAGTACTTC; CDR3: CASSYWTGSSYEQYF
V: TRBV2; D: TRBD1; J: TRBJ1-4; length: 15; size: .; DNA: TGTGCCAGCTTTACTTACAGGGGGGTAAGGGAAAAACTGTTTTTT; CDR3: CASFTYRGVREKLFF
V: TRBV4-2; D: TRBD1; J: TRBJ1-1; length: 15; size: .; DNA: TGTGCCAGCAGCCAAACCTGGACAGGGAACACTGAAGCTTTCTTT; CDR3: CASSQTWTGNTEAFF
V: TRBV30; D: TRBD2; J: TRBJ2-7; length: 15; size: .; DNA: TGTGCCTGGATGGTCCATACGGGGGGGCCGGAAGAGCAGTACTTC; CDR3: CAWMVHTGGPEEQYF
V: TRBV7-2; D: TRBD1; J: TRBJ2-3; length: 16; size: .; DNA: TGTGCCAGCAGCACAAGGGGACAGCTGGGTGCAGATACGCAGTATTTT; CDR3: CASSTRGQLGADTQYF
V: TRBV28; D: .; J: TRBJ1-4; length: 14; size: .; DNA: TGTGCCAGCAACCTTCGGGGAACTAATGAAAAACTGTTTTTT; CDR3: CASNLRGTNEKLFF
V: TRBV13; D: .; J: TRBJ2-2; length: 15; size: .; DNA: TGTGCCAGCAGCTCTGACAGCCGGCGAACCGGGGAGCTGTTTTTT; CDR3: CASSSDSRRTGELFF
V: TRBV6-5; D: .; J: TRBJ2-2; length: 14; size: .; DNA: TGTGCCAGCAGTTTTGAAGCGGACACCGGGGAGCTGTTTTTT; CDR3: CASSFEADTGELFF
V: TRBV6-2/TRBV6-3; D: .; J: TRBJ2-1; length: 13; size: .; DNA: TGTGCCAGCAGTTATCTGAGTTCCAATGAGCAGTTCTTC; CDR3: CASSYLSSNEQFF
V: TRBV4-3; D: TRBD2; J: TRBJ2-1; length: 16; size: .; DNA: TGCGCCAGCAGCCAAGTGTCCGGGACTATATACAATGAGCAGTTCTTC; CDR3: CASSQVSGTIYNEQFF